Below, 18 T cell receptor beta chains from the same sample are listed, as sequenced in a study of shared clonotypes between healthy human individuals. Here immunoSEQ multiplex PCR was the method, and the copy in TCRdb shows in-frame clones only, minus some. The data hold 2 million or so clones, with around 95% observed a single time. The sample comprised naive CD4+ T cells sorted from blood. Subset in this sample: CD45RA+ positively selected. These receptors were taken from a man between 18 and 29 years old in good health.

This rearrangement joins TRBV2 to TRBJ1-6; D is unclear. Trimming shortened V by 6 bases and J by 8 bases, and 14 bases separated the two germline ends. This CDR3 spans 14 amino acids. Per the germline V gene, CDR1 is SNHLY and CDR2 is FYNNEI. The DNA for the CDR3 is TGTGCCAGCAGGAGAGACGGGGAGGATTCACCCCTCCACTTT. This codes for CASRRDGEDSPLHF.

As concerns this clone: This sample includes further DNA sequences coding for the same CDR3. The chain joins TRBV5-1 to TRBJ2-7; TRBD2 aligns across 9 bases. The junction had 7 bases not matched to a gene; V was cut back by 5 bases and J by 4 bases. CDR3 length: 14 residues. CDR1 is SGHRS, CDR2 YFSETQ, per germline. The CDR3 DNA is TGCGCCAGCAGTCCCGGGACTAGCTCGTACGAGCAGTACTTC. Translation: CASSPGTSSYEQYF.

This chain uses TRBV30 with TRBJ2-5, with TRBD2 matching 9 bases. J lost 7 bases, V lost 0 bases, and 3 bases had no gene match. The germline gives CDR1 GTSNPN, CDR2 SVGIG (reference sequence). CDR3 size: 13 residues. This chain's CDR3 is CAWSVAGGVTQYF. CDR3 coding DNA: TGTGCCTGGAGTGTTGCGGGGGGGGTGACCCAGTACTTC.

This clone occurred once. V usage is TRBV12-5 and J usage is TRBJ2-5, with D possibly being TRBD2 (5 bases). Germline loops: CDR1 LGHNT, CDR2 FRNRAP. The CDR3 loop spans 14 amino acids. V was pared by 3 bases and J by 5 bases, with 13 bases between. The CDR3 spells CASGLRGSPETQYF. In DNA form, the CDR3 reads TGTGCTAGTGGTTTACGGGGTAGTCCGGAGACCCAGTACTTC.

This rearrangement joins TRBV5-1 to TRBJ2-3, with D perhaps TRBD1 (6 bases). Germline lookup yields CDR1 SGHRS and CDR2 YFSETQ. V gave up 0 bases and J gave up 4 bases, with 12 bases separating them. This CDR3 has 15 amino acids. The DNA for the CDR3 is TGCGCCAGCAGCTTGGGTCACAGGGACGCAGATACGCAGTATTTT. Protein sequence: CASSLGHRDADTQYF.

As regards this clone: Different DNA sequences within this sample yield the same CDR3. This rearrangement joins TRBV11-2 to TRBJ1-2; TRBD1 matches 7 bases. Looked up from germline, CDR1 is SGHAT and CDR2 is FQNNGV. V lost 5 bases, J lost 4 bases, and 4 bases stayed unmatched. There are 13 residues in the CDR3. In DNA, the CDR3 is TGTGCCAGCAGCCTGACAGGGAGCTATGGCTACACCTTC. It encodes CASSLTGSYGYTF.

This clone appeared once. V gene TRBV28 combines with J gene TRBJ2-3; D possibly corresponds to TRBD1 (5 bases). There are 14 residues in the CDR3. The V gene lost 5 bases and the J gene lost 4 bases, with 13 bases spanning the gap. Germline V gene lookup returns CDR1 MDHEN and CDR2 SYDVKM. In DNA, the CDR3 is TGTGCCAGCAGTCCCAGGGATAGAGCAGATACGCAGTATTTT. Translating gives CASSPRDRADTQYF.

The J gene is TRBJ2-1, the V gene TRBV9; the D is unclear. Per germline, CDR1 SGDLS and CDR2 YYNGEE. V was shortened by 2 bases and J by 0 bases, with 12 bases between the two germline ends. The CDR3 contains 16 residues. The CDR3 nucleotides read TGTGCCAGCAGCGTTGACCCACATAGCTCCTACAATGAGCAGTTCTTC. Its translation: CASSVDPHSSYNEQFF.

The rearrangement links TRBV30 to TRBJ1-1, with TRBD1 as a possible D gene (6 bases). V was shortened by 8 bases and J by 3 bases, with 19 bases between the two germline ends. CDR1 is GTSNPN, CDR2 SVGIG, per germline (reference sequence). This CDR3 has 14 residues. The CDR3 reads CAGAQGWEDTEAFF. As DNA, the CDR3 is TGTGCCGGGGCCCAGGGGTGGGAGGACACTGAAGCTTTCTTT.

As concerns this clone: Other DNA sequences in this sample translate to the same CDR3. V and J are TRBV11-2 and TRBJ2-5; D is undetermined. V lost 1 base to trimming and J lost 1 base, with 4 bases between them. Germline CDR1 SGHAT, CDR2 FQNNGV. CDR3 length: 13 residues. CDR3 sequence reads: CASSLGTQETQYF. The CDR3 nucleotides read TGTGCCAGCAGCTTAGGAACCCAAGAGACCCAGTACTTC.

This clone came up once. The chain has TRBV2 and TRBJ1-6; 10 nucleotides match TRBD1. Per germline, CDR1 SNHLY and CDR2 FYNNEI. J lost 9 bases, V lost 6 bases, and 5 bases had no gene match. The CDR3 is made up of 14 amino acids. Here the CDR3 DNA reads TGTGCCAGCAGAGGACAGGGGGATGGTTCACCCCTCCACTTT. As protein: CASRGQGDGSPLHF. The variable domain in full, completed from reference TRBV2 and TRBJ1-6, reads EPEVTQTPSHQVTQMGQEVILRCVPISNHLYFYWYRQILGQKVEFLVSFYNNEISEKSEIFDDQFSVERPDGSNFTLKIRSTKLEDSAMYFCASRGQGDGSPLHFGNGTRLTVT.

This chain uses TRBV7-2 with TRBJ2-5, with 7 bases aligning to TRBD1. The CDR3 covers 15 residues. The J segment lost 4 bases and the V segment lost 5 bases, leaving 10 bases of the junction unmatched. Per the germline V gene, CDR1 is SGHTA and CDR2 is FQGNSA. Written as DNA, the CDR3 is TGTGCCAGCAGCGAGCGCAGGGGGTTGGTAGAGACCCAGTACTTC. Encoded protein: CASSERRGLVETQYF. Supplemented by reference TRBV7-2 and TRBJ2-5, the full variable domain reads GAGVSQSPSNKVTEKGKDVELRCDPISGHTALYWYRQSLGQGLEFLIYFQGNSAPDKSGLPSDRFSAERTGGSVSTLTIQRTQQEDSAVYLCASSERRGLVETQYFGPGTRLLVL.

This clone was detected once. This chain uses TRBV6-6 with TRBJ2-7, with 7 bases lining up with TRBD1. This CDR3 comprises 13 residues. Trimming took 5 bases from V and 5 from J; bases not matched to a gene: 6. Germline V gene data show CDR1 as MNHNY and CDR2 as SVGAGI (reference sequence). The CDR3: CASSVTGNNEQYF. CDR3 DNA: TGTGCCAGCAGTGTGACAGGGAATAACGAGCAGTACTTC.

The CDR3 reads CASSLDYAGSSYEQYF. As DNA, the CDR3 is TGTGCCAGCAGCTTAGATTACGCCGGCAGCTCCTACGAGCAGTACTTC. The chain recombines TRBV11-2 with TRBJ2-7; D not resolved. From germline, CDR1 is SGHAT and CDR2 FQNNGV. The germline V and J ends were trimmed by 0 bases and 0 bases, with 12 bases remaining between them. The CDR3 length is 16 residues.

About this clone: The sample holds other DNA sequences that translate to the same CDR3. The chain couples TRBV7-2 to TRBJ2-7; TRBD2 is a possible D gene (6 bases). V gave up 1 base and J gave up 2 bases, with 12 bases separating them. This CDR3 contains 15 residues. The V gene's germline CDR1 is SGHTA and CDR2 FQGNSA. DNA for the CDR3: TGTGCCAGCAGCTTAGTCGGTGGGGAGGCCTACGAGCAGTACTTC. Residues: CASSLVGGEAYEQYF.

The rearrangement joins TRBV7-9 to TRBJ1-4; D gene unclear. This CDR3 has 15 residues. Germline CDR1 and CDR2: SEHNR and FQNEAQ (reference sequence). Trimming pared 1 base from V and 4 bases from J, leaving 10 bases between. Here the CDR3 reads CASSLEGRNNEKLFF. DNA of the CDR3: TGTGCCAGCAGCTTAGAAGGACGGAATAATGAAAAACTGTTTTTT.

The chain's CDR3 is CASSPKLGGTGTGELFF. Written as DNA, the CDR3 is TGTGCCAGCAGCCCCAAACTCGGAGGGACAGGGACCGGGGAGCTGTTTTTT. The chain recombines TRBV5-4 with TRBJ2-2; 9 nucleotides agree with TRBD1. The CDR3 contains 17 residues. V trimming: 4 bases; J trimming: 5 bases; junction bases outside the gene matches: 12. Germline CDR1 SGHNT, CDR2 YYREEE (reference sequence).

This sequence joins TRBV7-2 and TRBJ2-4; 9 bases map to TRBD1. The CDR3 covers 13 residues. Per germline, CDR1 SGHTA and CDR2 FQGNSA. After removal of 5 bases from V and 11 bases from J, the junction contained 7 bases not matched to a gene. The CDR3 spells CASSQGTGLVQYF. The CDR3 DNA reads as TGTGCCAGCAGCCAAGGGACAGGGTTGGTTCAGTACTTC. Complete variable domain (other parts from reference TRBV7-2 and TRBJ2-4): GAGVSQSPSNKVTEKGKDVELRCDPISGHTALYWYRQSLGQGLEFLIYFQGNSAPDKSGLPSDRFSAERTGGSVSTLTIQRTQQEDSAVYLCASSQGTGLVQYFGAGTRLSVL.